The entry below gives a single T cell receptor (beta chain) sequence along with its context. Original analysis: Estimation of nucleated cell counts relied on the amplification of reference gene primers. The data were produced by immunoSEQ multiplex PCR, yet TCRdb's version contains in-frame clones alone and is incomplete. V, J and clone size reflect that table, while D and trimming were determined from the DNA. Here the sample spans around 260,000 clones, around 89% being singletons. The data are from a study of blood T cell repertoires in COVID-19. Overall study: The origin of the acute and convalescent COVID-19 samples was the United States, Italy and Spain. T cells, B-cell-depleted T cells, or PBMCs provided the cDNA or gDNA that served as material.

Germline V gives CDR1 LNHDA, CDR2 SQIVND (reference sequence). V was shortened by 3 bases and J by 6 bases, with 12 bases between the two germline ends. This CDR3 contains 14 residues. The source of this sequence is a man aged 30-40 years with acute or convalescent COVID-19. J is TRBJ2-4 and V is TRBV19; D may be TRBD2 (6 bases). Material: peripheral blood. The CDR3 region is CASSMGGWRNIQYF. The CDR3 region has the DNA TGTGCCAGTAGTATGGGGGGTTGGCGAAACATTCAGTACTTC.